The T cell receptor beta chain under discussion was sequenced for a study of CD8 T cells in ankylosing spondylitis. The V gene's germline CDR1 is DFQATT and CDR2 SNEGSKA (reference sequence). Trimming removed 1 base from V and 6 bases from J, with 28 bases in between. The length of the CDR3 is 19 residues. Making the TCR beta libraries involved quantitative 5'-RACE with molecular barcodes. TCRdb reprocessed the 5' RACE reads via MiXCR and lists one record per CDR3 protein. The table includes 45,000 or so distinct CDR3 sequences, roughly 9.6% detected once. General study findings and limits: Blood from ankylosing spondylitis patients appeared to carry a characteristic roughly eight-variant TCR beta motif. CD8+ cells made up the disease-linked clones, which were relatively rare in peripheral blood. Disease-associated clones were reportedly significantly overrepresented in matched ankylosing spondylitis synovial fluid.

This clonotype was counted at least ten times. Its antigen is currently unknown. This clonotype was sampled from a male donor with ankylosing spondylitis or in good health (not recorded which). Sequencing was performed on blood, either unsorted or a sorted T cell fraction (not recorded which). The chain is built from TRBV20-1 and TRBJ2-1, with a weak D call TRBD1 (5 bases). The CDR3 spells CSARVGVRTARRLGNEQFF. The CDR3 DNA is TGCAGTGCTAGAGTAGGGGTTAGAACGGCGCGGCGCCTCGGCAATGAGCAGTTCTTC.